This T cell receptor beta chain was obtained from a study of vaccination and CD4 T cells after COVID-19. The CDR3 sequence is 16 residues long. The J segment lost 5 bases and the V segment lost 2 bases, leaving 5 bases of the junction unmatched. Germline V gene sequence: CDR1 MNHEY, CDR2 SVGAGI. Regarding treatment: roughly 10-day PBMC culture with coronavirus spike peptide pools or control peptides (ViraFEST assay). Scientists ran DNA taken from cultured CD4+ T cells through the Oncomine TCR Beta short-read assay for sequencing. A single record per CDR3 protein comes from TCRdb applying MiXCR to the PCR reads. Seen here are some 12,000 distinct CDR3 sequences, roughly two fifths observed once, and the top ten hold under 25%. This clonotype was seen a few times. Antigen unknown.

This TCR was sampled from a human donor with COVID-19. The sample was cultured CD4+ T cells from blood. The chain recombines TRBV6-5 with TRBJ2-3; TRBD2 matches at 12 bases. CDR3: CASSYLAGGLRDTQYF. DNA for the CDR3: TGTGCCAGCAGTTACCTAGCGGGGGGGCTAAGAGATACGCAGTATTTT.